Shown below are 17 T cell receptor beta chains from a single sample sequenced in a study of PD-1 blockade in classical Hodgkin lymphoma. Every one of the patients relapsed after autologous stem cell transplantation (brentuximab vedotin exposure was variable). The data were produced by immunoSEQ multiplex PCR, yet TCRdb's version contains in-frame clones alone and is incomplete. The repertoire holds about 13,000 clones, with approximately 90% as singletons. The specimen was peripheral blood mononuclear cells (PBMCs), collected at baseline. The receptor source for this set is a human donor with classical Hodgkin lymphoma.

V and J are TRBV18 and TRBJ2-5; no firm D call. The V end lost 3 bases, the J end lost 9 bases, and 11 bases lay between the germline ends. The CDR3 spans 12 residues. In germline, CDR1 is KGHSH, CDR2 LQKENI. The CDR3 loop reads CASSPLGGAQYF. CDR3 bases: TGTGCCAGCTCACCTCTGGGTGGGGCCCAGTACTTC.

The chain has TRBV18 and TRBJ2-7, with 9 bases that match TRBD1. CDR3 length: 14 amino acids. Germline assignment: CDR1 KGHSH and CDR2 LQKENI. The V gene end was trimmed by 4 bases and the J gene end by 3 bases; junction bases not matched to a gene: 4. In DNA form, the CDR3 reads TGTGCCAGCTCACAACAGGGGGCTAACTACGAGCAGTACTTC. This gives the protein CASSQQGANYEQYF.

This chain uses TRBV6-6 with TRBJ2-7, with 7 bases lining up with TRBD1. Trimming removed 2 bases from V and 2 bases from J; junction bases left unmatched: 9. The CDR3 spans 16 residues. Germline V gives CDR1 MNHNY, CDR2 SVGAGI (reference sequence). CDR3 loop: CASSYRRQGTAYEQYF. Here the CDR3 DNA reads TGTGCCAGCAGTTACCGGCGACAGGGAACTGCCTACGAGCAGTACTTC.

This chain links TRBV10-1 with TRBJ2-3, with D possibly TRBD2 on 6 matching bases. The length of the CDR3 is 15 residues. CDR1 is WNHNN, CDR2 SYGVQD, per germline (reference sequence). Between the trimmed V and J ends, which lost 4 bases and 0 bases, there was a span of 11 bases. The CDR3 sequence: CASSGTTDSTDTQYF. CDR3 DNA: TGCGCCAGCAGTGGGACTACCGATAGCACAGATACGCAGTATTTT.

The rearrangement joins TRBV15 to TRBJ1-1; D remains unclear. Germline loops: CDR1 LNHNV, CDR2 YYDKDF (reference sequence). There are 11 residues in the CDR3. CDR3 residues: CATEGSNEAFF. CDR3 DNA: TGTGCAACCGAGGGAAGTAATGAAGCTTTCTTT.

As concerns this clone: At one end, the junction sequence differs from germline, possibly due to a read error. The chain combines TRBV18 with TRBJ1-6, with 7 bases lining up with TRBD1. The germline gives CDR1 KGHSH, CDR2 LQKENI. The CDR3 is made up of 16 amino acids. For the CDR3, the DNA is TGTGCCAGCTCACCAAGAGAGGGGGCGTATAGTTCACCCCTCCACTTT. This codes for CASSPREGAYSSPLHF.

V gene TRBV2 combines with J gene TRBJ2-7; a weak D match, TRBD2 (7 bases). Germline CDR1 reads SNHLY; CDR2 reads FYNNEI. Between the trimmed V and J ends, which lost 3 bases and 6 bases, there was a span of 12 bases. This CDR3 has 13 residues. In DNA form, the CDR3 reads TGTGCCAGCAGTGAGGGGGGGCCGCTCGAGCAGTACTTC. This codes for CASSEGGPLEQYF.

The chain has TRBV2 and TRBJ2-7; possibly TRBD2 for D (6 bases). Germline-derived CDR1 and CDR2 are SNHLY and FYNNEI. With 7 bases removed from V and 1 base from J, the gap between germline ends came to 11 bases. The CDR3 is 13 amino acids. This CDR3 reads CASKEGGSYEQYF. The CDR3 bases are TGTGCCAGCAAGGAGGGTGGGTCCTACGAGCAGTACTTC. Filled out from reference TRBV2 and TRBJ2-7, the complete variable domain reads EPEVTQTPSHQVTQMGQEVILRCVPISNHLYFYWYRQILGQKVEFLVSFYNNEISEKSEIFDDQFSVERPDGSNFTLKIRSTKLEDSAMYFCASKEGGSYEQYFGPGTRLTVT.

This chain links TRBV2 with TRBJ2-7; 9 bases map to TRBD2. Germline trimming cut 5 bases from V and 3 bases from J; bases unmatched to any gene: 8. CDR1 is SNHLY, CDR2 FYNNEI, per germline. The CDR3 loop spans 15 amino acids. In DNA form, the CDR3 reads TGTGCCAGCAGTACTTGGCCTAGCGGGGACTACGAGCAGTACTTC. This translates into CASSTWPSGDYEQYF.

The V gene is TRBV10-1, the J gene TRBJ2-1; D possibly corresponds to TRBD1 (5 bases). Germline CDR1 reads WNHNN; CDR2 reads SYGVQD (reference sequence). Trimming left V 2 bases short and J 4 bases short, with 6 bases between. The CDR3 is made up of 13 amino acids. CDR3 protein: CASSEPGYNEQFF. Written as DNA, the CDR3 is TGCGCCAGCAGTGAGCCAGGGTACAATGAGCAGTTCTTC.

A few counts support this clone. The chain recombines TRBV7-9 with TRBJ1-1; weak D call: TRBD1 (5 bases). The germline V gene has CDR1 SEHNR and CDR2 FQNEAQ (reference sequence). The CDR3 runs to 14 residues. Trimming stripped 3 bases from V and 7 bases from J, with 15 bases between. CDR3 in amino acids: CASSFAGTSYEAFF. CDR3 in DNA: TGTGCCAGCAGCTTCGCCGGGACCTCTTATGAAGCTTTCTTT.

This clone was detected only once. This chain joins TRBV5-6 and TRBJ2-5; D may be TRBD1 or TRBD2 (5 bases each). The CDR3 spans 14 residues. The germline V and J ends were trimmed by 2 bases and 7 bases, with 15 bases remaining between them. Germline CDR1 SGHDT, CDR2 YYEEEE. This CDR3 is CASSLGTLSGTQYF. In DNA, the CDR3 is TGTGCCAGCAGCTTAGGGACCCTAAGCGGGACCCAGTACTTC.

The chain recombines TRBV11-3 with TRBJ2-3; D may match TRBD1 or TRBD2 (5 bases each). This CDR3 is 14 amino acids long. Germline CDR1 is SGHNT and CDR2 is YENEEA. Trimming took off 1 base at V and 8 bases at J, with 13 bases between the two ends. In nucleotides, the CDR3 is TGTGCCAGCAGCTTAGGAAGTGGGGGAAGTACGCAGTATTTT. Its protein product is CASSLGSGGSTQYF.

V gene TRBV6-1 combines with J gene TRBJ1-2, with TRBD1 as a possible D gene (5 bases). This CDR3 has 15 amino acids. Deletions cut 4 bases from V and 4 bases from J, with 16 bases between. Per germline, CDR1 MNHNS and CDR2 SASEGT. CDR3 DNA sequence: TGTGCCAGCAGTGGGGGGGACTCCCTCGGCTATGGCTACACCTTC. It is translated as CASSGGDSLGYGYTF.

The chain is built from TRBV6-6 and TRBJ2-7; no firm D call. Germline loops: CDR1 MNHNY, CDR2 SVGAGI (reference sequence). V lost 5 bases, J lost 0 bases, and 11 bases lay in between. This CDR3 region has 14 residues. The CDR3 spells CASSIVQSSYEQYF. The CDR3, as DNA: TGTGCCAGCAGTATAGTCCAATCCTCCTACGAGCAGTACTTC.

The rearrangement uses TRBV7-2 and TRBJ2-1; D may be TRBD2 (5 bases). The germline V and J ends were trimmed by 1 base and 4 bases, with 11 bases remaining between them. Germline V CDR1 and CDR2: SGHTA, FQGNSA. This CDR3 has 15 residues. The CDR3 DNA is TGTGCCAGCAGCTTAGTCTCTTCGGGATACAATGAGCAGTTCTTC. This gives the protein CASSLVSSGYNEQFF. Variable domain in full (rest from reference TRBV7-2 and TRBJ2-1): GAGVSQSPSNKVTEKGKDVELRCDPISGHTALYWYRQSLGQGLEFLIYFQGNSAPDKSGLPSDRFSAERTGGSVSTLTIQRTQQEDSAVYLCASSLVSSGYNEQFFGPGTRLTVL.

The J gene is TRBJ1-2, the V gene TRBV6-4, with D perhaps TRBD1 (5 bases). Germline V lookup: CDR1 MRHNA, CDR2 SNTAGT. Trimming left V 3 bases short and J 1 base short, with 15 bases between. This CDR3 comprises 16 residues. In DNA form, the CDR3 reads TGTGCCAGCAGTGATCATACTTCAGGGTTTAACTATGGCTACACCTTC. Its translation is CASSDHTSGFNYGYTF.